This TCR beta chain is from a study of blood T cell repertoires in COVID-19. At the level of the study: There were acute and convalescent COVID-19 samples, and they came from the United States, Italy and Spain.

This clone was detected only a few times. CDR1 and CDR2 from the germline V gene are MNHEY and SVGAGI. The CDR3 contains 11 residues. Trimming stripped 5 bases from V and 12 bases from J, with 11 bases between. The repertoire was sequenced with immunoSEQ multiplex PCR; TCRdb's copy has only in-frame clones and lacks some. The table includes around 260,000 clones, around nine tenths detected once. The source of this sequence is a man under 40 with active or convalescent COVID-19. Source material: peripheral blood. This chain uses TRBV6-5 with TRBJ2-1; D perhaps matches TRBD1 (6 bases). This CDR3 is CASSIRGTQFF. In nucleotides, the CDR3 is TGTGCCAGCAGTATAAGGGGGACGCAGTTCTTC.